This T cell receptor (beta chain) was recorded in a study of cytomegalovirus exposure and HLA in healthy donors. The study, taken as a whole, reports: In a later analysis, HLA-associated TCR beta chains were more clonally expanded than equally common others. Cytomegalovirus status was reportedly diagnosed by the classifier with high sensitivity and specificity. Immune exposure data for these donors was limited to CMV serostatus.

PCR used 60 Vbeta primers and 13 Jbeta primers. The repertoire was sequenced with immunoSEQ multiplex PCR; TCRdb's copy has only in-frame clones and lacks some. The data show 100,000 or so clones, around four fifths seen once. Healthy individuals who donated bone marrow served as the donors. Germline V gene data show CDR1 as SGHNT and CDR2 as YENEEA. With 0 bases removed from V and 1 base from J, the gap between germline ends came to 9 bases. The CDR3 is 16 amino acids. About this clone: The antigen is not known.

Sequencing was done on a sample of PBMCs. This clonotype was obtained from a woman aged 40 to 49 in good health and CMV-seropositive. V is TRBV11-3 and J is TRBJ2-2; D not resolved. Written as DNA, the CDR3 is TGTGCCAGCAGCTTAGAGCCCCACAAGAACACCGGGGAGCTGTTTTTT. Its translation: CASSLEPHKNTGELFF.